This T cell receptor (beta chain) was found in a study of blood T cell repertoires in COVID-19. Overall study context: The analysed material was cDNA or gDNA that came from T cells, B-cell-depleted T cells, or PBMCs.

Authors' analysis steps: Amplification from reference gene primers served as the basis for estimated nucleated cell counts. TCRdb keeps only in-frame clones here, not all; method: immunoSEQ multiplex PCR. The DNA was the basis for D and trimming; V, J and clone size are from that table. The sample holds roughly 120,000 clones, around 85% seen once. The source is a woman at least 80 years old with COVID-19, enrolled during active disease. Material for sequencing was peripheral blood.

As DNA, the CDR3 is TGTGCCAGCAGCTTCAGGAGAGGGAATGAAAAACTGTTTTTT. Its translation: CASSFRRGNEKLFF. The chain carries TRBV5-6 and TRBJ1-4; D unresolved. The V gene lost 2 bases and the J gene lost 5 bases, with 10 bases spanning the gap. The CDR3 is 14 residues long. The germline CDR1 and CDR2 sequences are SGHDT and YYEEEE.